These 16 T cell receptor beta chains share one sample of origin, sequenced in a study of cytomegalovirus exposure and HLA in healthy donors. Clones were read by immunoSEQ multiplex PCR, and TCRdb kept only the in-frame ones, dropping some. The sample consists of about 150,000 clones, less than 90% of them appearing once. Material for sequencing was PBMCs. The receptors derive from a woman aged 18 to 35 in good health and CMV-seropositive.

V is TRBV30 and J is TRBJ2-3; D is unclear. Trimming stripped 3 bases from V and 2 bases from J, with 9 bases between. This CDR3 region has 13 residues. From germline, CDR1 is GTSNPN and CDR2 SVGIG (reference sequence). CDR3 loop: CAWRTTNTDTQYF. CDR3 DNA sequence: TGTGCCTGGAGAACCACAAACACAGATACGCAGTATTTT.

The gene calls are TRBV4-2 and TRBJ1-5; D might be TRBD1 (5 bases). CDR3 size: 16 residues. The germline gives CDR1 LGHNA, CDR2 YNFKEQ. V dropped 0 bases and J dropped 3 bases, with 12 bases sitting between them. This chain's CDR3 is CASSQDPGTSNQPQHF. The CDR3 DNA reads as TGTGCCAGCAGCCAAGACCCAGGGACTTCCAATCAGCCCCAGCATTTT.

The chain recombines TRBV30 with TRBJ2-1; 9 bases agree with TRBD1. Germline lookup yields CDR1 GTSNPN and CDR2 SVGIG (reference sequence). This CDR3 has 14 residues. Trimming cost V 8 bases and J 9 bases; bases outside gene matches: 14. CDR3 protein: CARASGQGRSEQFF. The CDR3 DNA reads as TGTGCCCGGGCTAGCGGACAGGGGAGAAGTGAGCAGTTCTTC.

The chain links TRBV19 to TRBJ2-5, with 11 positions matching TRBD1. CDR1 and CDR2 from the germline V gene are LNHDA and SQIVND (reference sequence). The CDR3 totals 15 residues. The V and J ends lost 6 bases and 5 bases, in that order; junction bases with no gene match: 8. The CDR3 protein is CASSARTGGRETQYF. The CDR3 DNA follows: TGTGCCAGTAGCGCTAGGACAGGGGGCAGGGAGACCCAGTACTTC.

The chain is built from TRBV9 and TRBJ1-4; 10 bases are a match to TRBD1. From germline, CDR1 is SGDLS and CDR2 YYNGEE. V lost 2 bases, J lost 4 bases, and 8 bases stayed unmatched. The CDR3 is 17 residues long. The CDR3 loop is CASSVGPGDRGNEKLFF. The CDR3, as DNA: TGTGCCAGCAGCGTTGGCCCTGGGGACAGGGGTAATGAAAAACTGTTTTTT.

The gene calls are TRBV30 and TRBJ1-4; 7 nucleotides line up with TRBD1. The trim removed 0 bases at V and 5 bases at J, leaving 0 bases unmatched. CDR1 GTSNPN and CDR2 SVGIG come from the germline V gene (reference sequence). The CDR3 totals 13 residues. CDR3 in amino acids: CAWSVQGNEKLFF. The CDR3 DNA follows: TGTGCCTGGAGTGTACAGGGGAATGAAAAACTGTTTTTT.

The rearrangement uses TRBV11-3 and TRBJ2-5; 14 nucleotides agree with TRBD2. The CDR3 runs 16 residues. Germline V gene data show CDR1 as SGHNT and CDR2 as YENEEA. The V gene end was trimmed by 5 bases and the J gene end by 3 bases; junction bases not matched to a gene: 5. CDR3 amino acids: CASSPGTSGGKETQYF. CDR3 bases: TGTGCCAGCAGCCCCGGGACTAGCGGGGGAAAAGAGACCCAGTACTTC.

The genes are TRBV19 and TRBJ1-2; 9 bases are shared with TRBD1. This CDR3 comprises 14 residues. The junction had 4 bases not matched to a gene; V was cut back by 6 bases and J by 2 bases. The germline V gene encodes CDR1 LNHDA and CDR2 SQIVND (reference sequence). Here the CDR3 reads CASSTGGKNYGYTF. The CDR3 bases are TGTGCCAGTAGCACAGGGGGCAAGAACTATGGCTACACCTTC.

CDR3 loop: CASCLAANTGELFF. Written as DNA, the CDR3 is TGTGCCAGCTGTCTAGCGGCGAACACCGGGGAGCTGTTTTTT. The chain carries TRBV6-1 and TRBJ2-2; 7 bases match TRBD2. The CDR3 is made up of 14 amino acids. Per germline, CDR1 MNHNS and CDR2 SASEGT. V was clipped by 8 bases and J by 0 bases; unmatched bases: 3.

The rearrangement joins TRBV7-2 to TRBJ2-7; TRBD1 might be the D (5 bases). CDR1 SGHTA and CDR2 FQGNSA come from the germline V gene. V was cut by 0 bases and J by 1 base, with 13 bases left in between. The CDR3 is 16 amino acids. CDR3 amino acids: CASSLATGVISYEQYF. The CDR3 DNA sequence: TGTGCCAGCAGCTTAGCAACAGGAGTCATATCCTACGAGCAGTACTTC.

For this clone: The sample has other DNA sequences that encode this CDR3 too. The V gene is TRBV5-4, the J gene TRBJ2-1, with 10 positions matching TRBD2. The CDR3 runs 16 residues. Germline assignment: CDR1 SGHNT and CDR2 YYREEE (reference sequence). V shed 0 bases, J shed 0 bases, and the junction held 0 bases outside the gene matches. The CDR3 protein is CASSLGTSGSYNEQFF. DNA for the CDR3: TGTGCCAGCAGCTTGGGGACTAGCGGCTCCTACAATGAGCAGTTCTTC.

The rearrangement joins TRBV6-1 to TRBJ2-7; 7 nucleotides match TRBD2. V was pared by 3 bases and J by 7 bases, with 6 bases of the junction left unmatched. The CDR3 consists of 13 residues. Germline lookup yields CDR1 MNHNS and CDR2 SASEGT. The chain's CDR3 is CASSEAGAGEQYF. The CDR3 DNA reads as TGTGCCAGCAGTGAGGCGGGAGCGGGGGAGCAGTACTTC.

This sequence joins TRBV4-1 and TRBJ1-4, with 10 bases fitting TRBD1. J gave up 0 bases and V 6 bases, and 1 base lay outside the gene matches. The CDR3 contains 15 residues. CDR1 and CDR2 from the germline V gene are MGHRA and YSYEKL. CDR3 DNA: TGCGCCAGCAGTGGACAGGGGGCAACTAATGAAAAACTGTTTTTT. This encodes CASSGQGATNEKLFF.

The chain is built from TRBV5-4 and TRBJ1-1; D ambiguous. V was pared by 2 bases and J by 4 bases, with 6 bases between. Germline CDR1 is SGHNT and CDR2 is YYREEE (reference sequence). The CDR3 contains 12 residues. CDR3 protein: CASSFERTEAFF. In DNA form, the CDR3 reads TGTGCCAGCAGCTTCGAGCGCACTGAAGCTTTCTTT.

This clone is a singleton in its sample. This chain connects TRBV11-3 to TRBJ2-3; D is perhaps TRBD2 (5 bases). Germline CDR1 SGHNT, CDR2 YENEEA. This CDR3 has 15 amino acids. Trimming stripped 5 bases from V and 4 bases from J, with 16 bases between. The CDR3: CASSPARGKADTQYF. CDR3 coding DNA: TGTGCCAGCAGCCCCGCCCGGGGAAAGGCAGATACGCAGTATTTT.

The chain couples TRBV10-2 to TRBJ1-1; a weak D match, TRBD1 (6 bases). V lost 6 bases and J lost 3, with 11 bases in between. The CDR3 length is 13 residues. Germline loops: CDR1 WSHSY, CDR2 SAAADI. This CDR3 is CASSEGGDTEAFF. In DNA, the CDR3 is TGCGCCAGCAGCGAGGGGGGCGACACTGAAGCTTTCTTT.